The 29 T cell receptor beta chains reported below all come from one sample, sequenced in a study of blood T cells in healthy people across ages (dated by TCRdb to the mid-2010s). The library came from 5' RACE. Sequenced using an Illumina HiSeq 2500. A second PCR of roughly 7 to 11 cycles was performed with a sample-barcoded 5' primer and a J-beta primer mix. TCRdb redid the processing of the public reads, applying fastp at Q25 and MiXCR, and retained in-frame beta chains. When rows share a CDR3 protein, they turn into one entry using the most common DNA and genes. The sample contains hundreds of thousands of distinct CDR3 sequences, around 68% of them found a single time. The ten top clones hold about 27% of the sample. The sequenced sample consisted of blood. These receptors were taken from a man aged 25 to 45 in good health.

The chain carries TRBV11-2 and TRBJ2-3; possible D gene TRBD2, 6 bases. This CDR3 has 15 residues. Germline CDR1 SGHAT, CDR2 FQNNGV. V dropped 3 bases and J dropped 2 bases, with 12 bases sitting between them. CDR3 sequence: CASSFRLENTDTQYF. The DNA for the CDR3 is TGTGCCAGCAGCTTTCGACTAGAGAACACAGATACGCAGTATTTT.

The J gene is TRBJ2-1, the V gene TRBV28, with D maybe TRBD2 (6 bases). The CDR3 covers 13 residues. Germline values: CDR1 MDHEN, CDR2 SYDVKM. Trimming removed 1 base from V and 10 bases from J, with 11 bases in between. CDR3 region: CASSLSWGDEQFF. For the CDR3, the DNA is TGTGCCAGCAGTTTATCTTGGGGGGACGAGCAGTTCTTC.

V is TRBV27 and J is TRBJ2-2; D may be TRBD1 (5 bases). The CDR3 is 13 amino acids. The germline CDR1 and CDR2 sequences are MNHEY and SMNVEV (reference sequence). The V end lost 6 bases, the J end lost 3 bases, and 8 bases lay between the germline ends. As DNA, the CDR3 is TGTGCCAGCAGCCGACAGTACACCGGGGAGCTGTTTTTT. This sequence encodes CASSRQYTGELFF.

The CDR3 sequence is CASRRGAYGYTF. Written as DNA, the CDR3 is TGTGCCAGCAGGAGGGGCGCCTATGGCTACACCTTC. The rearrangement uses TRBV9 and TRBJ1-2, with D perhaps matching TRBD1 (5 bases). This CDR3 comprises 12 residues. Trimming removed 5 bases at V and 4 bases at J, with 9 bases between. Germline-derived CDR1 and CDR2 are SGDLS and YYNGEE.

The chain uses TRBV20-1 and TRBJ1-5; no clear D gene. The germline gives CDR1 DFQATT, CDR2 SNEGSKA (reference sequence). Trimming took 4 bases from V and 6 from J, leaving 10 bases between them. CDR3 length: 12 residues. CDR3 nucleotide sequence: TGCAGTGCTATACAAGGGTCTCAGCCCCAGCATTTT. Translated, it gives CSAIQGSQPQHF.

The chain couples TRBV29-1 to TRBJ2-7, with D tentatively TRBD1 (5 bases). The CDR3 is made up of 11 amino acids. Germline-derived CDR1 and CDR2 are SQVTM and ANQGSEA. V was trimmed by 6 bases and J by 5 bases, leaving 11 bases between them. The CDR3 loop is CSVESGNEQYF. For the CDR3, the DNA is TGCAGCGTGGAATCAGGGAACGAGCAGTACTTC.

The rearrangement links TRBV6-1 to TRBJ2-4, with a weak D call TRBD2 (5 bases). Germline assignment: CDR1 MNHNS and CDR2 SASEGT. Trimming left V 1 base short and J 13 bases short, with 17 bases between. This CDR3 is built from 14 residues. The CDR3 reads CASSEVLPAGEQYF. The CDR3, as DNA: TGTGCCAGCAGTGAAGTCTTACCGGCGGGCGAACAGTACTTC.

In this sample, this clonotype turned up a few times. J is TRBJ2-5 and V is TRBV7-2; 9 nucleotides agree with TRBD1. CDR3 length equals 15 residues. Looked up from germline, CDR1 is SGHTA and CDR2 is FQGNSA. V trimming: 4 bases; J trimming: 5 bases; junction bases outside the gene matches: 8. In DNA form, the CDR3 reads TGTGCCAGCAGCTCCAGACAGGGGGACGGTGAGACCCAGTACTTC. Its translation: CASSSRQGDGETQYF.

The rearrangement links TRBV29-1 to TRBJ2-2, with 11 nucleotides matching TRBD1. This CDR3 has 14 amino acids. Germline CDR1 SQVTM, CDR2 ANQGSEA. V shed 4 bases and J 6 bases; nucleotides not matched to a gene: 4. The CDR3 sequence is CSVAGQGAAGELFF. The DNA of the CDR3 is TGCAGCGTTGCAGGACAGGGGGCTGCCGGGGAGCTGTTTTTT.

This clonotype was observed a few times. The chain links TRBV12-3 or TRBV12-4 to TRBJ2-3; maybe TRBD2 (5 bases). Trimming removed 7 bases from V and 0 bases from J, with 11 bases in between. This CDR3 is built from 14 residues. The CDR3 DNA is TGTGCCAGCACCATAAGCGGTAGCACAGATACGCAGTATTTT. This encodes CASTISGSTDTQYF.

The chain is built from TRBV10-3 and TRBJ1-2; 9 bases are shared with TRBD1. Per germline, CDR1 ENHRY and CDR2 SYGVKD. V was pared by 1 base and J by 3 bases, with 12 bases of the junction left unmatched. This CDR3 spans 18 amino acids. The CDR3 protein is CAISELGDRVRDDYGYTF. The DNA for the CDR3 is TGTGCCATCAGTGAGTTGGGGGACAGGGTCCGCGATGACTATGGCTACACCTTC.

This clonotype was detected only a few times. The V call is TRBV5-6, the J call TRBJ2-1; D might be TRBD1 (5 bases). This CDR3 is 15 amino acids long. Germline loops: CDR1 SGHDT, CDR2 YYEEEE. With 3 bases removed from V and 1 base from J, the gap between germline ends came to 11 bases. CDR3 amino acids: CASSSDQGSYNEQFF. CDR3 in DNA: TGTGCCAGCAGCTCTGACCAGGGTTCCTACAATGAGCAGTTCTTC.

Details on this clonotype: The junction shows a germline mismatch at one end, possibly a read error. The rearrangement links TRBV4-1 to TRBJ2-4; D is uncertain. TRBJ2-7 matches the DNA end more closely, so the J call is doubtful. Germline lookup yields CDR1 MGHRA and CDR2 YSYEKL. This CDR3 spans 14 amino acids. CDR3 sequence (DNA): TGCGCCAGCAGCCAAGATAGAGGCTCCCACGAGCAGTACTTC. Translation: CASSQDRGSHEQYF.

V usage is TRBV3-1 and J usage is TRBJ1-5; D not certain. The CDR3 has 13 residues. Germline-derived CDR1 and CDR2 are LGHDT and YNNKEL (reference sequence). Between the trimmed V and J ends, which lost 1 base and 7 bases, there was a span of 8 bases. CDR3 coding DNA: TGTGCCAGCAGCCAAGCAAAGGGACAGCCCCAGCATTTT. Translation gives CASSQAKGQPQHF.

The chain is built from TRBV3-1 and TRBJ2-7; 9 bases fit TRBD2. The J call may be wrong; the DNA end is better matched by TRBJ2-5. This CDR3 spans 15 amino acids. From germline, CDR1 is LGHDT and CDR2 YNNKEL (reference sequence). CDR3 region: CASSQIAGVGETQYF. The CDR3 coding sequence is TGTGCCAGCAGCCAAATAGCGGGAGTGGGAGAGACCCAGTACTTC.

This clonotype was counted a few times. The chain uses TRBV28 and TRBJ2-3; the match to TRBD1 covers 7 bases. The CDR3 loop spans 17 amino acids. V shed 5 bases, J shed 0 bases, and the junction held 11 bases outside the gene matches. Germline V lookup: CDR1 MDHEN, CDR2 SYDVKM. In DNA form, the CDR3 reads TGTGCCAGCAGTCGCTACCGGGACAGCTCTAGCACAGATACGCAGTATTTT. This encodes CASSRYRDSSSTDTQYF. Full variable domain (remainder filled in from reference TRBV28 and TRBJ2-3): DVKVTQSSRYLVKRTGEKVFLECVQDMDHENMFWYRQDPGLGLRLIYFSYDVKMKEKGDIPEGYSVSREKKERFSLILESASTNQTSMYLCASSRYRDSSSTDTQYFGPGTRLTVL.

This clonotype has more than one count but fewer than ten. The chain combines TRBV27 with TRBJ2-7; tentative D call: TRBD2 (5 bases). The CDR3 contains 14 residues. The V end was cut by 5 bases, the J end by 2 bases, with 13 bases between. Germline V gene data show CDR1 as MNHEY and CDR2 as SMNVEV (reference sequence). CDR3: CASSLFSGTYEQYF. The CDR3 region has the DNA TGTGCCAGCAGTCTATTTTCCGGGACCTACGAGCAGTACTTC.

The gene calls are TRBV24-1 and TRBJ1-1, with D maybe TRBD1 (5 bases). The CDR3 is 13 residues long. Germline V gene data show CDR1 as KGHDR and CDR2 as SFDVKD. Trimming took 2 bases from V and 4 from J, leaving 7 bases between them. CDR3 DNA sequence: TGTGCCACCAGTGATTGGGGGGGCACTGAAGCTTTCTTT. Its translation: CATSDWGGTEAFF.

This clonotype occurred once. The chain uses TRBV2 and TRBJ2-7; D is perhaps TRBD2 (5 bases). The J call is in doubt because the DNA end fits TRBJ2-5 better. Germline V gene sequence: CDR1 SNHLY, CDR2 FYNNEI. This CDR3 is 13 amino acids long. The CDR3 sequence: CASSGPEGETQYF. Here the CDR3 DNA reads TGTGCCAGCAGCGGGCCAGAGGGAGAGACCCAGTACTTC.

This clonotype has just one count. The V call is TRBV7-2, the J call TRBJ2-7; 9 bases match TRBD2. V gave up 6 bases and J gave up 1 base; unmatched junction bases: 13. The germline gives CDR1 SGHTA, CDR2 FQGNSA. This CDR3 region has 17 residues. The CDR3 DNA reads TGTGCCAGCAGTCGACGGGCGGCTAGCGGGGTTTCCTACGAGCAGTACTTC. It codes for CASSRRAASGVSYEQYF.

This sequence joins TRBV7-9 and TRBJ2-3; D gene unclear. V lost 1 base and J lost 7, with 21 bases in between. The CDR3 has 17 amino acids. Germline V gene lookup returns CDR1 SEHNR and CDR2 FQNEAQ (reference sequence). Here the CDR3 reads CASSLGVSGAPGNTQYF. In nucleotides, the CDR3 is TGTGCCAGCAGCTTAGGGGTTAGTGGAGCCCCCGGTAATACGCAGTATTTT.

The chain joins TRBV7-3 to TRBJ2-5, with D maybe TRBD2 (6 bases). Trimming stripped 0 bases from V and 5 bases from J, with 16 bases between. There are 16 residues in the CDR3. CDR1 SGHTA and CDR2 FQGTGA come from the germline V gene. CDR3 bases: TGTGCCAGCAGCTTAACTAGCGGAGAAGCTACGGAGACCCAGTACTTC. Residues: CASSLTSGEATETQYF.

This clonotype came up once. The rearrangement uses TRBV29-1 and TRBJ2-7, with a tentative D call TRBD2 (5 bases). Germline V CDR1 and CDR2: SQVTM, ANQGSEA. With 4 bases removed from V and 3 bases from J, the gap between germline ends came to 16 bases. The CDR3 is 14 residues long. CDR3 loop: CSVGDRRVNYEQYF. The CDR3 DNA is TGCAGCGTTGGCGATAGGCGGGTTAACTACGAGCAGTACTTC.

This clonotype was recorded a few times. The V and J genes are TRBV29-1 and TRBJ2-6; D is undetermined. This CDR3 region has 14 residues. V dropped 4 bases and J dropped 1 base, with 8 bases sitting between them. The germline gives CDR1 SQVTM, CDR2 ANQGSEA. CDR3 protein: CSVAGQSGANVLTF. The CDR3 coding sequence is TGCAGCGTTGCCGGTCAATCTGGGGCCAACGTCCTGACTTTC.

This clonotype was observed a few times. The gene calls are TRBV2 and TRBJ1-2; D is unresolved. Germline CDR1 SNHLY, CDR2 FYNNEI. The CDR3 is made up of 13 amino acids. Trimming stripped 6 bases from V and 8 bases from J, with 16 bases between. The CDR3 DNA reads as TGTGCCAGCAGAGTAGACCCCCTGGAAGGCTACACCTTC. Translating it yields CASRVDPLEGYTF.

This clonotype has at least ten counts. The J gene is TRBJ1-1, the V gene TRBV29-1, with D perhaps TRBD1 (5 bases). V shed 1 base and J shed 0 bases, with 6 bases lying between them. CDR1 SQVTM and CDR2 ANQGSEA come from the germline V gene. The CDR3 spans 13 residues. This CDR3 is CSVEGGMNTEAFF. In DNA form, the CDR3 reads TGCAGCGTTGAAGGGGGGATGAACACTGAAGCTTTCTTT.

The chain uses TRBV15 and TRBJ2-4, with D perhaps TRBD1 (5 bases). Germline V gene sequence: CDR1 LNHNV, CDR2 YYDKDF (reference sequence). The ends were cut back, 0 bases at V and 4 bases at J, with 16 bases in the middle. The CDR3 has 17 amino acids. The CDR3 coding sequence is TGTGCCACCAGCAGAGATCACAGGATAGTAGGGAAAAACATTCAGTACTTC. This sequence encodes CATSRDHRIVGKNIQYF.

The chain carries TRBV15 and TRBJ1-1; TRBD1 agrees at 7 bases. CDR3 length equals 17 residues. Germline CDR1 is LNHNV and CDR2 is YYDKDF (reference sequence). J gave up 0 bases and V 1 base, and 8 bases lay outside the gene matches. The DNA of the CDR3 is TGTGCCACCAGCAGAGGGAAGGGACAGACCATGAACACTGAAGCTTTCTTT. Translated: CATSRGKGQTMNTEAFF.

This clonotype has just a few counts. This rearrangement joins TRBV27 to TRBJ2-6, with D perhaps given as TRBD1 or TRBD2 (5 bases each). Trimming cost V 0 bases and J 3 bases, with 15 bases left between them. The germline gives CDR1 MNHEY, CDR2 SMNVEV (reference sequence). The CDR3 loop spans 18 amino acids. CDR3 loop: CASSLSRAGFGGANVLTF. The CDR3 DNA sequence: TGTGCCAGCAGTTTATCGAGGGCAGGGTTTGGTGGGGCCAACGTCCTGACTTTC.